This TCR beta chain was observed in a study of T cell changes during pregnancy in multiple sclerosis. Assay: immunoSEQ multiplex PCR; the TCRdb copy retains only in-frame clones and omits some. Of tens of thousands of clones detected, under 90% appear once; the ten largest clones hold more than 9%. The CDR3 spans 12 residues. Germline-derived CDR1 and CDR2 are GTSNPN and SVGIG (reference sequence). For this clone: The junction departs from the called germline gene at one end, perhaps through a read error.

The chain is built from TRBV30 and TRBJ2-7, with a possible D match to TRBD1 (6 bases). The clonotype comes from a female donor in good health, enrolled as a control in a pregnancy study. Sequencing used peripheral blood, obtained after pregnancy. The DNA of the CDR3 is TGTGCCTTCAAGACAGGCTCCTCCGAGCAGTACTTC. Translation gives CAFKTGSSEQYF.